Detailed here is one T cell receptor beta chain. Its target is not known. MiXCR, applied by TCRdb to the 5' RACE reads, yields one record per CDR3 protein. The repertoire holds a few hundred thousand distinct CDR3 sequences, with around 20% as singletons. The data derive from a study of T-cell memory formation after mild COVID-19. Per the germline V gene, CDR1 is LGHNA and CDR2 is YSLEER. The V end lost 4 bases, the J end lost 8 bases, and 18 bases lay between the germline ends. The CDR3 is 15 residues long. Study-level findings and limits: Whereas later expanders leaned CD4+, clones contracting day 15 to 85 showed a balanced CD4/CD8 makeup. Researchers found some responding clones in pre-infection memory, a sign that cross-reactive memory joined. There was no confirmation that second-wave clones peaking on day 37 were SARS-CoV-2 specific.

This clonotype was sampled from a man aged 18 to 30 who had mild COVID-19 (a few samples of this study predate the infection). Cell type and time point are not known. Sequencing used PBMCs or a T cell subset sorted from them (not recorded which). V usage is TRBV4-3 and J usage is TRBJ1-3; TRBD1 might be the D (5 bases). The CDR3 loop is CASSPRAGWTDTIYF. The CDR3 DNA sequence: TGCGCCAGCAGCCCCCGCGCAGGGTGGACGGACACCATATATTTT.